These 10 T cell receptor beta chains originate from one sample sequenced in a study of blood T cell repertoires in COVID-19. Using immunoSEQ multiplex PCR, the repertoire was profiled, and TCRdb retains in-frame clones only, with some absent. The top ten clones hold 3.1% of a sample with 200,000 to 250,000 clones, about 90% of them seen once. Material: PBMCs or T cells enriched from blood (not recorded which). The receptor set was obtained from a woman between 45 and 65 years old in a cohort exposed to, infected with or recovered from COVID-19 (not recorded which).

This chain uses TRBV6-2 or TRBV6-3 with TRBJ2-7; 9 nucleotides line up with TRBD1. CDR1 is MNHEY, CDR2 SVGEGT, per germline. This CDR3 spans 18 amino acids. Trimming removed 0 bases from V and 2 bases from J; junction bases left unmatched: 11. The CDR3 sequence: CASSYSRERTGDAYEQYF. The DNA of the CDR3 is TGTGCCAGCAGTTACTCACGCGAACGGACAGGGGACGCCTACGAGCAGTACTTC.

As DNA, the CDR3 is TGTGCCAGTAGTATAGGTGGACAGGGGAAGCTTGGCTACACCTTC. It encodes CASSIGGQGKLGYTF. This chain connects TRBV19 to TRBJ1-2; 9 nucleotides match TRBD1. The CDR3 spans 15 residues. The V gene's germline CDR1 is LNHDA and CDR2 SQIVND (reference sequence). The V and J ends lost 1 base and 7 bases, in that order; junction bases with no gene match: 7.

Only one count was recorded for this clone. The chain recombines TRBV20-1 with TRBJ1-2; D is undetermined. Germline CDR1 is DFQATT and CDR2 is SNEGSKA (reference sequence). Trimming stripped 3 bases from V and 8 bases from J, with 25 bases between. CDR3 size: 16 residues. The CDR3 DNA follows: TGCAGTGCTAGTTCCCGGAGCAGTTTCTCTGTTGGGGGCTACACCTTC. It yields the protein CSASSRSSFSVGGYTF.

This chain joins TRBV7-2 and TRBJ1-6; TRBD1 matches 8 bases. This CDR3 comprises 16 residues. Germline loops: CDR1 SGHTA, CDR2 FQGNSA. Losses at the gene ends were 3 bases for V and 0 bases for J; bases not matched to a gene: 1. The CDR3 sequence is CASSLQGASYNSPLHF. DNA for the CDR3: TGTGCCAGCAGCTTGCAGGGGGCCTCCTATAATTCACCCCTCCACTTT.

V and J are TRBV20-1 and TRBJ1-2, with a tentative D call TRBD1 (5 bases). V lost 4 bases, J lost 5 bases, and 8 bases lay in between. From germline, CDR1 is DFQATT and CDR2 SNEGSKA (reference sequence). CDR3 length equals 11 residues. The CDR3 protein is CSATSGYGYTF. For the CDR3, the DNA is TGCAGTGCTACCTCAGGGTATGGCTACACCTTC.

This chain links TRBV10-3 with TRBJ1-1; D unresolved. This CDR3 is built from 14 residues. V dropped 0 bases and J dropped 1 base, with 6 bases sitting between them. Germline assignment: CDR1 ENHRY and CDR2 SYGVKD. The CDR3 sequence: CAISESEGNTEAFF. The CDR3 DNA is TGTGCCATCAGTGAGTCGGAGGGGAACACTGAAGCTTTCTTT.

The chain couples TRBV20-1 to TRBJ2-7; TRBD2 is a possible D gene (5 bases). Germline CDR1 and CDR2: DFQATT and SNEGSKA (reference sequence). V dropped 3 bases and J dropped 2 bases, with 5 bases sitting between them. The CDR3 spans 11 residues. The CDR3 sequence: CSASSAYEQYF. CDR3 in DNA: TGCAGTGCTAGTAGCGCCTACGAGCAGTACTTC.

J is TRBJ1-2 and V is TRBV27; 7 positions agree with TRBD1. Germline CDR1 reads MNHEY; CDR2 reads SMNVEV (reference sequence). The length of the CDR3 is 13 residues. V shed 5 bases and J 2 bases; nucleotides not matched to a gene: 2. The CDR3, as DNA: TGTGCCAGCAGTCTACAGGGGAACTATGGCTACACCTTC. Encoded protein: CASSLQGNYGYTF.

This clone showed up just a few times. The rearrangement uses TRBV2 and TRBJ2-5; weak D call: TRBD2 (6 bases). CDR1 and CDR2 from the germline V gene are SNHLY and FYNNEI. There are 15 residues in the CDR3. V was shortened by 6 bases and J by 3 bases, with 17 bases between the two germline ends. The chain's CDR3 is CASRWRGGLKETQYF. The CDR3, as DNA: TGTGCCAGCAGGTGGAGGGGCGGCCTAAAAGAGACCCAGTACTTC.

The chain recombines TRBV7-2 with TRBJ1-1, with D possibly matching TRBD1 (6 bases). CDR1 and CDR2 (germline): SGHTA, FQGNSA. The CDR3 spans 14 residues. V dropped 4 bases and J dropped 4 bases, with 13 bases sitting between them. The CDR3 here is CASSYQGGGTEAFF. The CDR3 DNA reads TGTGCCAGCAGCTACCAGGGAGGGGGCACTGAAGCTTTCTTT.